This T cell receptor (beta chain) was identified during a study of identical twins. TCRdb re-derived calls from the 5' RACE reads in MiXCR, one entry per CDR3 protein. The sample includes 1.5 million to 2 million distinct CDR3 sequences, about 30% of them seen just once. This clonotype was seen more than once but under ten times. Material: cord blood. This receptor was obtained from a newborn girl in good health.

The CDR3, as DNA: TGTGCCAGCAGCTTAGCCATACCAGGTGGGGCGGGAGACTATGGCTACACCTTC. The encoded protein is CASSLAIPGGAGDYGYTF. V usage is TRBV7-6 and J usage is TRBJ1-2; D might be TRBD1 (5 bases). The CDR3 covers 18 residues. The V end lost 0 bases, the J end lost 3 bases, and 20 bases lay between the germline ends. Germline values: CDR1 SGHVS, CDR2 FNYEAQ.